Listed below are T cell receptor beta chains from one sample, sequenced in a study of blood T cell repertoires in COVID-19. Assay used: immunoSEQ multiplex PCR; TCRdb lists only in-frame clones, some missing. This sample has fewer than 200,000 clones, with almost 85% found just once. The sequencing sample was made of peripheral blood. The receptors originated from a man aged 35 to 55 who had recovered from COVID-19. CDR3s include the opening cysteine and the closing phenylalanine or tryptophan. A D gene is named only where the DNA matches it firmly. Size values are once, few and many counts, or a class for expanded clones, and some rows have none.

j_call | d_call | v_call | clone_size | cdr3_aa | cdr3_nt
TRBJ2-7 | - | TRBV12-3/TRBV12-4 | - | CASSFLQFYEQYF | TGTGCCAGCAGTTTTTTGCAGTTTTACGAGCAGTACTTC
TRBJ1-1 | - | TRBV6-6 | - | CASTTPGNTEAFF | TGTGCCAGCACCACCCCGGGGAACACTGAAGCTTTCTTT
TRBJ1-1 | - | TRBV4-1 | - | CASSHPRGEAFF | TGCGCCAGCAGCCACCCCAGGGGTGAAGCTTTCTTT
TRBJ1-5 | - | TRBV5-6 | few | CASSLGYRSNQPQHF | TGTGCCAGCAGCTTGGGATACAGATCCAATCAGCCCCAGCATTTT
TRBJ2-2 | - | TRBV5-4 | - | CASSLQGAGELFF | TGTGCCAGCAGCTTACAGGGCGCCGGGGAGCTGTTTTTT
TRBJ1-6 | - | TRBV11-2 | - | CASSLTRVGSPLHF | TGTGCCAGCAGCTTAACTAGAGTGGGATCACCCCTCCACTTT
TRBJ1-6 | TRBD1 | TRBV5-1 | once | CASSLGQGAQGSPLHF | TGCGCCAGCAGCTTAGGACAGGGGGCGCAGGGATCACCCCTCCACTTT
TRBJ2-2 | - | TRBV5-4 | - | CATSNLGGNTGELFF | TGTGCCACCTCTAACCTCGGGGGGAACACCGGGGAGCTGTTTTTT
TRBJ2-7 | - | TRBV6-5 | - | CASSYSLFYEQYF | TGTGCCAGCAGTTACTCACTGTTCTACGAGCAGTACTTC
TRBJ2-2 | - | TRBV6-5 | - | CASSYLAAGELFF | TGTGCCAGCAGTTACCTTGCGGCCGGGGAGCTGTTTTTT
TRBJ2-7 | TRBD2 | TRBV7-2 | - | CASSLVASGGGFYEQYF | TGTGCCAGCAGCTTAGTTGCTAGCGGGGGAGGATTCTACGAGCAGTACTTC
TRBJ2-3 | - | TRBV24-1 | - | CATPFTGDTQYF | TGTGCCACCCCCTTTACCGGAGATACGCAGTATTTT
TRBJ2-1 | - | TRBV4-2 | - | CASSQELHNEQFF | TGTGCCAGCAGCCAAGAACTACACAATGAGCAGTTCTTC
TRBJ1-2 | - | TRBV11-3 | - | CASSLDVLGMRGYTF | TGTGCCAGCAGCTTAGATGTGTTGGGTATGCGGGGCTACACCTTC